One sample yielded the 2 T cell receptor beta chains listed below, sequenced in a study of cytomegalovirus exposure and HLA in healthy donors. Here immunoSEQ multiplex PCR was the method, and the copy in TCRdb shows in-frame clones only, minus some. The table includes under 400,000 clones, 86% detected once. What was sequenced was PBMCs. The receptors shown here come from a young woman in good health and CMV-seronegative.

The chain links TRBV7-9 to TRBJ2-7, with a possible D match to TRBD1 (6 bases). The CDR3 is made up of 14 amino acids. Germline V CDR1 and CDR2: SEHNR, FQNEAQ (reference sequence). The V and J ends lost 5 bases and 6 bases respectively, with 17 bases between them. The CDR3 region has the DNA TGTGCCAGCAGCCCTAAAGGGGGTACGGTCGAGCAGTACTTC. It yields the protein CASSPKGGTVEQYF.

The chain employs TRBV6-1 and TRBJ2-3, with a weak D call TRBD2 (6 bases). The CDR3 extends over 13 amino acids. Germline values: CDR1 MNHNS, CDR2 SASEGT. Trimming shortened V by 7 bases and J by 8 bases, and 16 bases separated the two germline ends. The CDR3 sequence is CASTKEGSGTQYF. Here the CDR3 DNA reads TGTGCCAGCACCAAGGAGGGTAGCGGTACGCAGTATTTT.